The clone carrying this TCR beta chain showed up just once. What it binds is not known. These data come from a study of a mutant IDH1 vaccine in newly diagnosed glioma. Study information: Patients under treatment included about 60% males and 37.5% females and had a mean age of around 43 years. Earlier therapy was either radiotherapy, temozolomide, or both, and most got both.

Regarding the study as a whole: Across multiple MHC alleles, about 95% of patients had vaccine-induced responses.

Time point here: baseline, week 1 (first vaccination visit). The treatment was: pre-vaccination baseline after standard-of-care therapy. New WHO grade 3 or 4 astrocytomas that were IDH1-mutant and ATRX-lost occurred in the donors. Assay used: immunoSEQ multiplex PCR; TCRdb lists only in-frame clones, some missing. The repertoire holds about 46,000 clones, roughly 89% seen once, with roughly 2.4% in the top ten. From germline, CDR1 is SGHTA and CDR2 FQGNSA. V lost 7 bases and J lost 3, with 16 bases in between. There are 14 residues in the CDR3. Sequenced here: PBMCs, sampled from a glioma patient treated with radiotherapy, temozolomide or both. The clonotype originates from a man in his forties or fifties with glioma. The chain couples TRBV7-2 to TRBJ2-7, with D possibly being TRBD1 or TRBD2 (6 bases each). The DNA of the CDR3 is TGTGCCAGCACCCGGACAGTGGACTACTACGAGCAGTACTTC. It encodes CASTRTVDYYEQYF.